These 21 T cell receptor beta chains came from one sample sequenced in a study of beta chain features in type 1 diabetes. The entirety of the isolated RNA underwent reverse transcription, so expressed TCRB transcripts were sequenced. Data came from immunoSEQ multiplex PCR; TCRdb stores just in-frame clones and leaves some out. The sample shows under 450,000 clones, 14% of them seen only once. Sequencing used naive CD4+ T cells from blood. All receptors derive from a man in his thirties or forties in good health.

The chain uses TRBV7-6 and TRBJ2-1; 7 nucleotides agree with TRBD1. The V gene end was trimmed by 3 bases and the J gene end by 5 bases; junction bases not matched to a gene: 4. CDR3 length: 14 amino acids. Looked up from germline, CDR1 is SGHVS and CDR2 is FNYEAQ. The CDR3, as DNA: TGTGCCAGCAGCTTGGGACAGCGCGACAATGAGCAGTTCTTC. It codes for CASSLGQRDNEQFF.

V and J are TRBV7-2 and TRBJ2-5, with 8 nucleotides matching TRBD2. Germline assignment: CDR1 SGHTA and CDR2 FQGNSA. This CDR3 spans 15 amino acids. Trimming removed 7 bases from V and 4 bases from J; junction bases left unmatched: 11. CDR3 nucleotide sequence: TGTGCCAGCACCGATAGCGGGGTGGTGGGAGAGACCCAGTACTTC. As protein: CASTDSGVVGETQYF.

This chain connects TRBV25-1 to TRBJ1-1, with D perhaps TRBD1 (5 bases). The germline gives CDR1 MGHDK, CDR2 SYGVNS. This CDR3 comprises 14 residues. V was trimmed by 4 bases and J by 2 bases, leaving 11 bases between them. As DNA, the CDR3 is TGTGCCAGCAGTGGATTCGGGGCTAACACTGAAGCTTTCTTT. Its protein is CASSGFGANTEAFF.

The chain joins TRBV7-8 to TRBJ1-1, with D hard to call. Trimming removed 3 bases at V and 1 base at J, with 6 bases between. CDR3 length: 13 amino acids. In germline, CDR1 is SGHVS, CDR2 FQNEAQ. The CDR3 DNA follows: TGTGCCAGCAGCTTCGCAGAGAACACTGAAGCTTTCTTT. Translated: CASSFAENTEAFF. The full variable domain, its missing parts supplied by reference TRBV7-8 and TRBJ1-1, is GAGVSQSPRYKVAKRGQDVALRCDPISGHVSLFWYQQALGQGPEFLTYFQNEAQLDKSGLPSDRFFAERPEGSVSTLKIQRTQQEDSAVYLCASSFAENTEAFFGQGTRLTVV.

This clone was picked up a small number of times. V and J are TRBV10-3 and TRBJ1-1; D is undetermined. This CDR3 has 13 residues. The V end was cut by 4 bases, the J end by 1 base, with 7 bases between. Per the germline V gene, CDR1 is ENHRY and CDR2 is SYGVKD. CDR3 sequence: CAISVKGNTEAFF. CDR3 nucleotide sequence: TGTGCCATCAGTGTAAAGGGGAACACTGAAGCTTTCTTT.

V usage is TRBV9 and J usage is TRBJ2-1, with D tentatively TRBD2 (6 bases). Germline assignment: CDR1 SGDLS and CDR2 YYNGEE. The ends were cut back, 5 bases at V and 0 bases at J, with 12 bases in the middle. The CDR3 consists of 15 residues. CDR3 nucleotide sequence: TGTGCCAGCAGGCGGGGCGACTCCTCCTACAATGAGCAGTTCTTC. This sequence encodes CASRRGDSSYNEQFF.

This clone was recorded a few times. The chain is built from TRBV5-1 and TRBJ2-4, with D perhaps given as TRBD1 or TRBD2 (6 bases each). The CDR3 has 17 residues. Germline loops: CDR1 SGHRS, CDR2 YFSETQ. The ends were cut back, 5 bases at V and 0 bases at J, with 18 bases in the middle. The CDR3 is CASRGGPPNLAKNIQYF. DNA for the CDR3: TGCGCCAGCAGAGGGGGGCCCCCAAATCTAGCCAAAAACATTCAGTACTTC.

This clone was picked up a small number of times. The sample contains more than one DNA sequence encoding this CDR3. The V call is TRBV9, the J call TRBJ2-1; D is possibly TRBD2 (5 bases). Trimming removed 1 base at V and 0 bases at J, with 5 bases between. The CDR3 spans 14 residues. CDR1 and CDR2 (germline): SGDLS, YYNGEE. CDR3 protein: CASSVTSSYNEQFF. The CDR3 DNA reads as TGTGCCAGCAGCGTAACTAGCTCCTACAATGAGCAGTTCTTC.

This clone was found a few times. The chain combines TRBV6-5 with TRBJ1-1, with TRBD1 matching 9 bases. This CDR3 has 14 residues. CDR1 is MNHEY and CDR2 is SVGAGI in the germline V gene. J lost 0 bases, V lost 6 bases, and 2 bases had no gene match. The CDR3 DNA follows: TGTGCCAGCAGCCGGGACAGGGTGAACACTGAAGCTTTCTTT. Translation gives CASSRDRVNTEAFF.

The sample holds a few counts of this clone. V gene TRBV7-2 combines with J gene TRBJ2-3; D is ambiguous. This CDR3 is built from 14 residues. Germline V CDR1 and CDR2: SGHTA, FQGNSA. Deletions cut 0 bases from V and 5 bases from J, with 9 bases between. CDR3 nucleotide sequence: TGTGCCAGCAGCTTAGCGATGAGAGGAGATACGCAGTATTTT. It translates to CASSLAMRGDTQYF.

This clone has just a few counts. The chain is built from TRBV4-3 and TRBJ2-5; 9 bases align to TRBD1. The CDR3 has 16 residues. Germline V gene sequence: CDR1 LGHNA, CDR2 YSLEER. V shed 2 bases and J 6 bases; nucleotides not matched to a gene: 10. Here the CDR3 reads CASSQSWGQGVKTQYF. In nucleotides, the CDR3 is TGCGCCAGCAGCCAAAGCTGGGGACAGGGAGTAAAGACCCAGTACTTC.

The chain's CDR3 is CASSVDADRGVTEAFF. The CDR3, as DNA: TGTGCCAGCAGCGTAGATGCCGACAGGGGGGTTACTGAAGCTTTCTTT. The V and J genes are TRBV9 and TRBJ1-1; 9 bases are shared with TRBD1. This CDR3 contains 16 residues. From germline, CDR1 is SGDLS and CDR2 YYNGEE. The ends lost 0 bases at V and 5 bases at J; junction bases unmatched: 8.

There are a few counts of this clone. The rearrangement uses TRBV12-2 and TRBJ2-7. TRBV12-2 is termed a pseudogene. The length of the CDR3 is 8 residues. CDR3 loop: CASRNRPV. The CDR3 nucleotides are TGTGCAAGTCGGAACCGCCCCGTC.

This clone was seen a handful of times. The same CDR3 also results from other DNA sequences found in this sample. The chain joins TRBV30 to TRBJ1-1; weak D call: TRBD1 (5 bases). Germline assignment: CDR1 GTSNPN and CDR2 SVGIG (reference sequence). Trimming took 2 bases from V and 3 from J, leaving 7 bases between them. The CDR3 is 12 amino acids. Here the CDR3 reads CAWSPRDTEAFF. CDR3 nucleotides: TGTGCCTGGAGTCCCAGGGACACTGAAGCTTTCTTT. Supplemented by reference TRBV30 and TRBJ1-1, the full variable domain reads SQTIHQWPATLVQPVGSPLSLECTVEGTSNPNLYWYRQAAGRGLQLLFYSVGIGQISSEVPQNLSASRPQDRQFILSSKKLLLSDSGFYLCAWSPRDTEAFFGQGTRLTVV.

A few counts support this clone. This rearrangement joins TRBV9 to TRBJ2-5, with a weak D call TRBD2 (6 bases). V dropped 0 bases and J dropped 1 base, with 19 bases sitting between them. Germline CDR1 reads SGDLS; CDR2 reads YYNGEE. The CDR3 consists of 18 residues. In DNA form, the CDR3 reads TGTGCCAGCAGCGTAGAGGTTTCAAGACGGGGGAGCCAAGAGACCCAGTACTTC. This translates into CASSVEVSRRGSQETQYF.

This clone was detected only a few times. This chain joins TRBV10-3 and TRBJ2-3; D is possibly TRBD2 (6 bases). Germline V CDR1 and CDR2: ENHRY, SYGVKD. V was cut by 2 bases and J by 4 bases, with 7 bases left in between. CDR3 size: 13 residues. CDR3 bases: TGTGCCATCAGTGAGCCGGGGGCAGATACGCAGTATTTT. Residues: CAISEPGADTQYF.

V and J are TRBV7-2 and TRBJ2-7, with 8 bases identical to TRBD2. With V trimmed by 5 bases and J by 3 bases, 6 bases remained unmatched. Looked up from germline, CDR1 is SGHTA and CDR2 is FQGNSA. This CDR3 has 14 amino acids. The DNA of the CDR3 is TGTGCCAGCAGCATTCAAGCGGGAGACTACGAGCAGTACGTC. It specifies CASSIQAGDYEQYV.

The rearrangement links TRBV11-2 to TRBJ1-2; D call uncertain. The CDR3 sequence is 14 residues long. Between the trimmed V and J ends, which lost 1 base and 0 bases, there was a span of 6 bases. Germline V gene lookup returns CDR1 SGHAT and CDR2 FQNNGV. CDR3 nucleotide sequence: TGTGCCAGCAGCTTAGGCACAGCTAACTATGGCTACACCTTC. It yields the protein CASSLGTANYGYTF.

The CDR3 spells CAISGRTGANYGYTF. The CDR3 nucleotides are TGTGCCATCAGTGGAAGGACAGGAGCTAACTATGGCTACACCTTC. The V call is TRBV10-3, the J call TRBJ1-2; 7 positions agree with TRBD1. Germline V gene data show CDR1 as ENHRY and CDR2 as SYGVKD. The J segment lost 0 bases and the V segment lost 4 bases, leaving 5 bases of the junction unmatched. This CDR3 has 15 amino acids.

This clone was found a few times. The chain carries TRBV28 and TRBJ2-7; 10 nucleotides line up with TRBD1. This CDR3 contains 15 residues. The V gene's germline CDR1 is MDHEN and CDR2 SYDVKM. V shed 6 bases and J 2 bases; nucleotides not matched to a gene: 7. This chain's CDR3 is CASRGGTGATYEQYV. The CDR3 region has the DNA TGTGCCAGCAGGGGCGGGACAGGGGCTACCTACGAGCAGTACGTC.

The chain employs TRBV5-6 and TRBJ2-1, with a possible D match to TRBD2 (5 bases). Looked up from germline, CDR1 is SGHDT and CDR2 is YYEEEE. Trimming took 0 bases from V and 6 from J, leaving 16 bases between them. The CDR3 contains 16 residues. CDR3 nucleotides: TGTGCCAGCAGCTTGGCGAGTGCGAGCGGCGCCAATGAGCAGTTCTTC. Protein: CASSLASASGANEQFF.